The clone carrying this TCR beta chain was detected once. This sample was included in a study of blood T cell repertoires in COVID-19. For the study at large: The United States, Italy and Spain were the sources of the acute and convalescent COVID-19 samples. PBMCs, B-cell-depleted T cells, or T cells provided the cDNA or gDNA that made up the material.

As handled by the study authors: Amplified reference gene primers provided the basis for estimating nucleated cell counts. The assay was immunoSEQ multiplex PCR, and TCRdb's table has in-frame clones only and misses some. V and J calls and clone size are as listed in that table; D and trimming were resolved from the DNA. The table has fewer than 250,000 clones, 75% to 85% seen once. The trim removed 5 bases at V and 2 bases at J, leaving 5 bases unmatched. This CDR3 region has 15 residues. Germline assignment: CDR1 SGHRS and CDR2 YFSETQ. This receptor was obtained from a man aged 60-69 years with acute or convalescent COVID-19. Sequencing input: peripheral blood. The rearrangement links TRBV5-1 to TRBJ2-1, with 9 bases matching TRBD2. The CDR3 sequence: CASRPTSGPYNEQFF. The CDR3 DNA follows: TGCGCCAGCAGGCCAACTAGCGGGCCCTACAATGAGCAGTTCTTC. Based on the CDR3 plus reference TRBV5-1 and TRBJ2-1, the full variable domain is KAGVTQTPRYLIKTRGQQVTLSCSPISGHRSVSWYQQTPGQGLQFLFEYFSETQRNKGNFPGRFSGRQFSNSRSEMNVSTLELGDSALYLCASRPTSGPYNEQFFGPGTRLTVL.